This T cell receptor beta chain emerged from a study of blood T cell repertoires in COVID-19. Looking at the study overall: Acute-phase and convalescent COVID-19 samples originated in the United States, Italy and Spain. PBMCs, B-cell-depleted T cells, or T cells provided the cDNA or gDNA that made up the material.

Those enrolled in Seattle joined during active infection and were followed longitudinally afterward. CDR3 length: 17 amino acids. V dropped 4 bases and J dropped 3; count of bases not matched to a gene: 12. Source study methods: The authors estimated nucleated cell counts from reference gene primer amplification. Assay: immunoSEQ multiplex PCR; the TCRdb copy retains only in-frame clones and omits some. The V and J calls and clone size are taken from that table; D and trimming were inferred from the DNA. In the table there are more than 300,000 clones, roughly 86% of which are singletons. The chain carries TRBV23-1 and TRBJ2-7, with 10 bases fitting TRBD1. Being an ORF, TRBV23-1 has a function that is uncertain. This TCR was recovered from an older woman with COVID-19, enrolled during active disease. Source material: peripheral blood. The CDR3 loop is CASSLLDRDRGFYEQYF. The CDR3 DNA sequence: TGCGCCAGCAGTCTCCTTGACCGGGACAGGGGTTTCTACGAGCAGTACTTC.